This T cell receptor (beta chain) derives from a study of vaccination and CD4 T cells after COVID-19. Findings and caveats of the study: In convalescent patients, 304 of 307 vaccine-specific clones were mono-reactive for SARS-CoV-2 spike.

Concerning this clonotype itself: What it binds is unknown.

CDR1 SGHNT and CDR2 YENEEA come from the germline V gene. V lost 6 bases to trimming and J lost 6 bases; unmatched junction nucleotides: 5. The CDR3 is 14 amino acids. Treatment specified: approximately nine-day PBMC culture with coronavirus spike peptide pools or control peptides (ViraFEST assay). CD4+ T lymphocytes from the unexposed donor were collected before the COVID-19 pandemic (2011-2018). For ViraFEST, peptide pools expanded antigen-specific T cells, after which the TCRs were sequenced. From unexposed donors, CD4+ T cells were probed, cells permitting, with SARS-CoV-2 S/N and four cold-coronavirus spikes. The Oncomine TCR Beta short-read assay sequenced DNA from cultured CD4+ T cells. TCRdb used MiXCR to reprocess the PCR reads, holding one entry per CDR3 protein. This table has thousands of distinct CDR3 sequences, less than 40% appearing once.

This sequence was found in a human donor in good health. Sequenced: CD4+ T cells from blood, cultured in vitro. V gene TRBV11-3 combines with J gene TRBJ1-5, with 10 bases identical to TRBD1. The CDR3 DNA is TGTGCCAGCAGGTCCCGGGACAGGGGTCAGCCCCAGCATTTT. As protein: CASRSRDRGQPQHF.